The 5 T cell receptor beta chains in this list originate from one sample, sequenced in a study of graft-versus-host responses after intestinal transplantation. Antigens for these TCRs are unknown. Measured with immunoSEQ multiplex PCR; TCRdb has only the in-frame clones, and not every one. The repertoire consists of more than 65,000 clones, with over 70% occurring once and the leading ten covering 0.35% to 0.45%. The sequences come from unstimulated CD4+ T cells sorted from spleen or lymph node cells, collected before transplant. These receptors were collected from a human donor who was the organ donor for an intestinal transplant.

This clone was observed a few times. The chain recombines TRBV6-6 with TRBJ1-2; tentatively, D is TRBD1 (5 bases). This CDR3 is 16 amino acids long. Germline V lookup: CDR1 MNHNY, CDR2 SVGAGI (reference sequence). V shed 4 bases and J shed 4 bases, with 19 bases lying between them. DNA of the CDR3: TGTGCCAGCAGTTCCCTCCCGGGACTACCCCTCTATGGCTACACCTTC. Translated: CASSSLPGLPLYGYTF.

This sequence joins TRBV5-1 and TRBJ2-2; the match to TRBD2 covers 15 bases. V lost 3 bases to trimming and J lost 6 bases; unmatched junction nucleotides: 6. This CDR3 has 17 residues. CDR1 SGHRS and CDR2 YFSETQ come from the germline V gene. CDR3 nucleotides: TGCGCCAGCAGCTCGAGGACTAGCGGGGGGGCCGCCGGGGAGCTGTTTTTT. Its protein is CASSSRTSGGAAGELFF.

CDR3 residues: CASRNRGNYGYTF. In nucleotides, the CDR3 is TGTGCCAGCAGGAACAGGGGTAACTATGGCTACACCTTC. The chain uses TRBV28 and TRBJ1-2, with 7 bases aligning to TRBD1. The CDR3 length is 13 residues. V lost 6 bases to trimming and J lost 1 base; unmatched junction nucleotides: 2. The V gene's germline CDR1 is MDHEN and CDR2 SYDVKM.

The rearrangement uses TRBV30 and TRBJ1-2, with 7 bases aligning to TRBD1. CDR1 GTSNPN and CDR2 SVGIG come from the germline V gene (reference sequence). V was pared by 5 bases and J by 0 bases, with 3 bases of the junction left unmatched. This CDR3 contains 13 residues. The CDR3: CAWRTGSNYGYTF. DNA of the CDR3: TGTGCCTGGCGGACAGGTTCTAACTATGGCTACACCTTC.

A few counts support this clone. The chain combines TRBV19 with TRBJ1-5, with D perhaps TRBD1 (5 bases). CDR3 length: 16 amino acids. The V end was cut by 2 bases, the J end by 4 bases, with 15 bases between. CDR1 is LNHDA, CDR2 SQIVND, per germline (reference sequence). The CDR3 is CASSISAGLGNQPQHF. The DNA of the CDR3 is TGTGCCAGTAGTATATCGGCAGGGTTGGGTAATCAGCCCCAGCATTTT.